This TCR beta chain came from a study of T cell responses to AZD1222 COVID-19 vaccine (dated by TCRdb to about 2021). General notes on the study: AZD1222 recipients whose second dose came at about 4 weeks and those whose second dose came at about 12 weeks were combined into one group, since spike-specific TCR depth and breadth did not differ between the two schedules. A total of approximately 250 trial participants underwent TCR sequencing, of whom 207 had received two doses of AZD1222 and approximately 25 had received two doses of the MenACWY control vaccine. Trial participants were enrolled by age into 18-55, 56-69 and 70-plus year subgroups, with roughly 160, 29 and 62 TCR-sequenced participants respectively.

Study-wide findings and limitations: After two AZD1222 doses, spike-specific TCR breadth and depth were significantly higher than at day 0 and than in MenACWY recipients. The 56-69-year group was small, and its depth increase did not reach significance, likely because of low power. Participants were mostly white British, with more females than males. The authors suggested clonal diversity may have been underestimated. Only five to seven AZD1222 recipients were SARS-CoV-2 seropositive at baseline, limiting conclusions about previously exposed vaccinees. Nearly half of unique spike-specific TCRs reportedly recognized epitopes outside regions mutated in the B.1.351 and B.1.1.7 variants. Because no samples from the day 14 peak response were available, repertoires could be characterized only after the peak T cell response. Vaccine-associated CD4 TCRs spanned the whole spike protein, with dominant responses in regions 160-218 and 743-854.

The CDR3 regions of human TCRbeta chains were analyzed by immunosequencing. As for how the authors treated the data: TCRs in the repertoires were matched against a reference library of SARS-CoV-2-specific TCRs that had been generated with the MIRA antigen-specificity platform. Breadth meant the fraction of unique TCRs that were SARS-CoV-2-associated, whereas depth meant the fraction of total T cells that were SARS-CoV-2-associated. Using the MIRA data, every spike-specific TCR was mapped to the spike region that the TCR reacted to and assigned to either a CD4 or a CD8 class. Log10-transformed breadth and depth values were compared by one-way ANOVA with Sidak's multiple comparisons tests. Drawn from immuneACCESS, this table holds only the in-frame rearrangements with V and J called that TCRdb kept. Clones are partly lost; checked studies trace under half to an unresolved V gene and leave the rest unexplained. From that table come the V and J calls and clone size; the DNA was used to work out D and trimming. The sample yields about 110,000 clones; roughly nine tenths were counted once. In total, the top ten clones hold 5.2% of the sample.

From V the trimming removes 4 bases and from J it removes 0 bases, while the gene matches leave 6 bases of the junction unaccounted for. From the germline V gene, CDR1 is LGHNA and CDR2 is YSLEER. The CDR3 goes from the cysteine to the phenylalanine over 16 residues. The only DNA kept is the CDR3, 48 bases in frame from the first base. About this clone itself: Its specific antigen is unknown. Qualities for individual bases were not recorded, and no much larger clone is one base off.

The label giving this sample's time point can be read as: baseline before first vaccination. The vaccinee samples were drawn from two UK trials, COV001 and COV002, one of which was a single-blind randomized controlled phase 2/3 trial testing AZD1222 (ChAdOx1 nCoV-19) in healthy adults. For TCRbeta chain sequencing, PBMC samples were collected from trial participants at day 0 and at day 28 after the second dose. The chain uses TRBV4-3 and TRBJ2-3; the central 8 bases match TRBD1. The sequencing used peripheral blood, collected on day 0 of AZD1222 vaccination. This TCR came from an adult in good health. The DNA sequence is TGCGCCAGCAGCCGGGACAGGAGCGCTAGCACAGATACGCAGTATTTT. The encoded protein is CASSRDRSASTDTQYF.